The clone carrying this TCR beta chain was seen a few times. This sample is part of a study of blood T cell repertoires in COVID-19. Overall study: Sites in the United States, Italy and Spain provided acute and convalescent COVID-19 samples. From T cells, B-cell-depleted T cells, or PBMCs came the material, which was cDNA or gDNA.

The V gene's germline CDR1 is SGHNT and CDR2 YYREEE (reference sequence). V lost 1 base, J lost 4 bases, and 14 bases lay in between. The CDR3 contains 15 residues. Original processing methods: Amplification of reference gene primers was used by the study to estimate nucleated cell counts. Profiling relied on immunoSEQ multiplex PCR, and the TCRdb table lists in-frame clones only, not all of them. V and J calls and clone size are copied from that table; D and trimming were computed from the DNA. The sample has 150,000 to 200,000 clones, roughly 86% seen once. This clonotype was sampled from a woman in her 30s with active or convalescent COVID-19. The sequenced sample was peripheral blood. The V and J genes are TRBV5-4 and TRBJ1-2; possible D gene TRBD1, 6 bases. The CDR3 reads CASSLTGTSVYGYTF. The CDR3 DNA sequence: TGTGCCAGCAGCTTGACCGGGACAAGCGTCTATGGCTACACCTTC.